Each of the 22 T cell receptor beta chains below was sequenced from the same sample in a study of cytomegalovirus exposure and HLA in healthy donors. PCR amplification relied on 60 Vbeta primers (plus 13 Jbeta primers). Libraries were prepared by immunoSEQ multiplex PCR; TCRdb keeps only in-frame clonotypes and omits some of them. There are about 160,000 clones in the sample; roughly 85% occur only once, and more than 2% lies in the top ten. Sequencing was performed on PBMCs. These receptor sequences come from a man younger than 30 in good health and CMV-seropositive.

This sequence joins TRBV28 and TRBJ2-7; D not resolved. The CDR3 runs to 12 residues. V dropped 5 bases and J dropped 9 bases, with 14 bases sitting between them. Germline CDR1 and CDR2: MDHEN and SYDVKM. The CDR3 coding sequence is TGTGCCAGCAGTCCCGGAGTCCCCGGGCAGTACTTC. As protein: CASSPGVPGQYF.

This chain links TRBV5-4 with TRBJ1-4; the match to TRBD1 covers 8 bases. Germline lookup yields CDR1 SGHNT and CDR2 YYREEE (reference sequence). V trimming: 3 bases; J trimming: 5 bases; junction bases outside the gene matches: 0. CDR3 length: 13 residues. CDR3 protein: CASSWTGNEKLFF. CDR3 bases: TGTGCCAGCAGCTGGACAGGGAATGAAAAACTGTTTTTT.

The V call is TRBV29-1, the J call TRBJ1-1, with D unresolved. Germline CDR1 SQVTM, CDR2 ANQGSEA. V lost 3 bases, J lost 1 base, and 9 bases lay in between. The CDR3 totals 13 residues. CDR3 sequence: CSVDFGTNTEAFF. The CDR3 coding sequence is TGCAGCGTTGATTTCGGTACGAACACTGAAGCTTTCTTT.

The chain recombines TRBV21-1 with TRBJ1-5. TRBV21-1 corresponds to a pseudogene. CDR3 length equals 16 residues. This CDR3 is CASSTPGEDSNQPQHF. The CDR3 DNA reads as TGTGCCAGCAGCACCCCCGGGGAAGATAGCAATCAGCCCCAGCATTTT.

DNA of the CDR3: TGTGCCAGCAGTTCCTTTGACCGGGACTACGAGCAGTACTTC. Protein sequence: CASSSFDRDYEQYF. The chain links TRBV6-6 to TRBJ2-7, with D possibly matching TRBD2 (5 bases). The CDR3 has 14 amino acids. Deletions cut 4 bases from V and 3 bases from J, with 13 bases between. In germline, CDR1 is MNHNY, CDR2 SVGAGI (reference sequence).

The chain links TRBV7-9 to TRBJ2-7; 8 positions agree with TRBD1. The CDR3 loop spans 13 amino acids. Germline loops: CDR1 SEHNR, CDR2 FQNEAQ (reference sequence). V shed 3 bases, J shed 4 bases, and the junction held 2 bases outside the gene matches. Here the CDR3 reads CASSFRTGYEQYF. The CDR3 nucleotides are TGTGCCAGCAGCTTTAGGACAGGGTACGAGCAGTACTTC.

The CDR3: CASSATGLGEKLFF. CDR3 nucleotides: TGTGCCAGCAGCGCGACAGGGCTTGGTGAAAAACTGTTTTTT. The rearrangement uses TRBV9 and TRBJ1-4; TRBD1 agrees at 7 bases. Per germline, CDR1 SGDLS and CDR2 YYNGEE. The CDR3 sequence is 14 residues long. V was pared by 3 bases and J by 7 bases, with 6 bases of the junction left unmatched.

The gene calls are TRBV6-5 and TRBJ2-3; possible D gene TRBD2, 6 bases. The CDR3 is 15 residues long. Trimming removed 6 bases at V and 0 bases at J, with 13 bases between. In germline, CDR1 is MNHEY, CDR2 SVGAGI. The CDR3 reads CASRNRGSSTDTQYF. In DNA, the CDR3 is TGTGCCAGCAGGAACCGGGGGAGTAGCACAGATACGCAGTATTTT.

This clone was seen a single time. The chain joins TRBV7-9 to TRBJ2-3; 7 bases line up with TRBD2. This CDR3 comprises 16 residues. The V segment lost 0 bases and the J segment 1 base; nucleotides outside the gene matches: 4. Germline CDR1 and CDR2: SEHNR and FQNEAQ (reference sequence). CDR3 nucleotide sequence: TGTGCCAGCAGCTTAGCGCCCCGGGGGGGCACAGATACGCAGTATTTT. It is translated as CASSLAPRGGTDTQYF.

The CDR3 spells CATSRGRGGLYNEQFF. The CDR3 DNA reads as TGTGCCACCAGCAGAGGGCGGGGGGGGCTATACAATGAGCAGTTCTTC. V gene TRBV15 combines with J gene TRBJ2-1; 9 nucleotides align to TRBD2. The CDR3 is made up of 16 amino acids. After removal of 1 base from V and 4 bases from J, the junction contained 5 bases not matched to a gene. Germline assignment: CDR1 LNHNV and CDR2 YYDKDF (reference sequence).

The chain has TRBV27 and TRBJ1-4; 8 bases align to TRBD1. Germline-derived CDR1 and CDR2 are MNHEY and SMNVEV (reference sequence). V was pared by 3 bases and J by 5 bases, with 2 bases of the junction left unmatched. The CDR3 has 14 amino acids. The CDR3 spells CASSFAGGNEKLFF. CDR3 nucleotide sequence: TGTGCCAGCAGTTTCGCAGGGGGCAATGAAAAACTGTTTTTT.

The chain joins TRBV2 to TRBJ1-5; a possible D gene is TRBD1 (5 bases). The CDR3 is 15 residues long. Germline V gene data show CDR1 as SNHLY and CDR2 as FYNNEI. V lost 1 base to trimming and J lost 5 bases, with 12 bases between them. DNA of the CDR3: TGTGCCAGCAGTGAAGTTGGAATAGGGGATCAGCCCCAGCATTTT. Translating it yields CASSEVGIGDQPQHF.

For the CDR3, the DNA is TGTGCCACCAGCAGAGCCCTAGCGGGGGGTACAGATACGCAGTATTTT. As protein: CATSRALAGGTDTQYF. The rearrangement uses TRBV15 and TRBJ2-3; TRBD2 agrees at 11 bases. Germline-derived CDR1 and CDR2 are LNHNV and YYDKDF (reference sequence). The CDR3 sequence is 16 residues long. V lost 1 base, J lost 3 bases, and 3 bases stayed unmatched.

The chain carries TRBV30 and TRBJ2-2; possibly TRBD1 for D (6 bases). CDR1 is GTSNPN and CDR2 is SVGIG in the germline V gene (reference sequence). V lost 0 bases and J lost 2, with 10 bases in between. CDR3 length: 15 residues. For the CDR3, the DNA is TGTGCCTGGAGTGTGGCAGGGGCCAACACCGGGGAGCTGTTTTTT. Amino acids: CAWSVAGANTGELFF. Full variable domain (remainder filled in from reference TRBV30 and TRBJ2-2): SQTIHQWPATLVQPVGSPLSLECTVEGTSNPNLYWYRQAAGRGLQLLFYSVGIGQISSEVPQNLSASRPQDRQFILSSKKLLLSDSGFYLCAWSVAGANTGELFFGEGSRLTVL.

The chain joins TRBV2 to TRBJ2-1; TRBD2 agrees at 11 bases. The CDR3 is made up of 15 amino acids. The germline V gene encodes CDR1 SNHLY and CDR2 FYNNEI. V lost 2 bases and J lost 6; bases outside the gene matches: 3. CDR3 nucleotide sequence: TGTGCCAGCAGTGAAACCGGACTAGCGGGCAATGAGCAGTTCTTC. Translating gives CASSETGLAGNEQFF.

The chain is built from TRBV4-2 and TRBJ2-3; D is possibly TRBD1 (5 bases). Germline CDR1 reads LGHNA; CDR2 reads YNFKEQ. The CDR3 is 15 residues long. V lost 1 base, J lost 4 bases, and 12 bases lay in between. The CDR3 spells CASSQGTFGADTQYF. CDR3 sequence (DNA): TGTGCCAGCAGCCAAGGGACATTTGGCGCAGATACGCAGTATTTT.

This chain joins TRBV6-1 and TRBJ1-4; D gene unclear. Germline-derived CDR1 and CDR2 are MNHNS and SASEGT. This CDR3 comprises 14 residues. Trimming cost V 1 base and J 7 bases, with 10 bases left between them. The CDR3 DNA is TGTGCCAGCAGTGAAGGGGGAGGGATTGAAAAACTGTTTTTT. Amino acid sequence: CASSEGGGIEKLFF.

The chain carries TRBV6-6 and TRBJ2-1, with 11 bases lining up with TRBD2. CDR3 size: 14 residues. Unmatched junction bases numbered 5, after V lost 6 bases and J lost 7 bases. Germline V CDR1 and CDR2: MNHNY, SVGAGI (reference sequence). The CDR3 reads CASSGGTSGNEQFF. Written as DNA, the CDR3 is TGTGCCAGCAGCGGCGGGACTAGCGGAAATGAGCAGTTCTTC.

The CDR3 sequence is CASSALGQGDNQPQHF. The CDR3 coding sequence is TGTGCCAGCAGTGCCTTGGGACAGGGGGACAATCAGCCCCAGCATTTT. The rearrangement links TRBV27 to TRBJ1-5, with 11 bases that match TRBD1. Germline trimming cut 5 bases from V and 3 bases from J; bases unmatched to any gene: 6. Per germline, CDR1 MNHEY and CDR2 SMNVEV (reference sequence). The CDR3 totals 16 residues.

The CDR3 nucleotides are TGTGCCAGCAGTCCCGACAGGTACACTGAAGCTTTCTTT. This translates into CASSPDRYTEAFF. V usage is TRBV7-7 and J usage is TRBJ1-1; TRBD1 might be the D (6 bases). V shed 6 bases and J shed 3 bases, with 11 bases lying between them. Germline CDR1 SSHAT, CDR2 FNYEAQ (reference sequence). The CDR3 spans 13 residues.

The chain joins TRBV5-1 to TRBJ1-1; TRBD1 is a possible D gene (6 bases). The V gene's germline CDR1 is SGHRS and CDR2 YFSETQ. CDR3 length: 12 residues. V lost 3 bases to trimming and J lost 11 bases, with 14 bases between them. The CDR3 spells CASSSTGIWAFF. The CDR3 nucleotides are TGCGCCAGCAGCTCAACAGGGATTTGGGCTTTCTTT.

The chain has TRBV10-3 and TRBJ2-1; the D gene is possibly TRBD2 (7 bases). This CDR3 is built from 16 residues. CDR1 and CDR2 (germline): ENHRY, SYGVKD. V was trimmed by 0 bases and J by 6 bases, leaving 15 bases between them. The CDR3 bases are TGTGCCATCAGTGAGTCTACGGCGGGGGCGGGCAATGAGCAGTTCTTC. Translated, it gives CAISESTAGAGNEQFF.